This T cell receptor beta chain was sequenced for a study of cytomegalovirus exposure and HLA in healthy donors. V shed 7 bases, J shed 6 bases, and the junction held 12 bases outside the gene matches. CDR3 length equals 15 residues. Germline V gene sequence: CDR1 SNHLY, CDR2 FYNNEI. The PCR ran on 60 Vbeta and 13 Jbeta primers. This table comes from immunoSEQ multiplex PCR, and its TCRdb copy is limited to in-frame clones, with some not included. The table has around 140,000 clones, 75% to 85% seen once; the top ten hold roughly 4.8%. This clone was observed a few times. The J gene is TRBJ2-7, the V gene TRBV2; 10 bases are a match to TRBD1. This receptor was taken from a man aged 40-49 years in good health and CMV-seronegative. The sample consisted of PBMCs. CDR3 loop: CASTETGTGVSEQYF. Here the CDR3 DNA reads TGTGCCAGCACCGAAACAGGGACAGGGGTTTCCGAGCAGTACTTC.